A selection of T cell receptor beta chains follows, all from one sample in a study of chemoradiotherapy in HPV16-positive cancers. Some clones are missing from TCRdb's copy, which holds only in-frame ones; the method was immunoSEQ multiplex PCR. The repertoire holds about 39,000 clones, with more than 75% as singletons. Source: blood, taken from a patient who underwent chemoradiotherapy. Source of these receptors: a human donor with HPV-associated anogenital cancer. Each CDR3 is given with its conserved first and last residue. D genes are given only for firm matches. Rows may omit the clone size; those that give it use once, few, many or a size class.

v_gene	abundance	j_gene	len	d_gene	CDR3aa	CDR3nt
TRBV5-4	NA	TRBJ2-3	14	TRBD2	CASSWTGGGDTQYF	TGTGCCAGCAGCTGGACGGGGGGTGGAGATACGCAGTATTTT
TRBV7-3	few	TRBJ2-2	15	NA	CASSPSGAGSGELFF	TGTGCCAGCAGCCCCTCTGGGGCCGGATCCGGGGAGCTGTTTTTT
TRBV7-6	NA	TRBJ2-2	16	TRBD2	CASSLVAGGITGELFF	TGTGCCAGCAGCTTAGTTGCGGGGGGAATAACCGGGGAGCTGTTTTTT
TRBV19	NA	TRBJ1-1	15	NA	CASSIYGGLNTEAFF	TGTGCCAGTAGTATTTATGGCGGTCTGAACACTGAAGCTTTCTTT
TRBV29-1	NA	TRBJ1-4	17	TRBD1	CSVEDEGQDSRGEKLFF	TGCAGCGTTGAAGATGAGGGACAGGATTCAAGAGGGGAAAAACTGTTTTTT
TRBV18	NA	TRBJ2-7	15	NA	CASSPGSGASNEQYF	TGTGCCAGCTCACCGGGATCGGGGGCGAGCAACGAGCAGTACTTC
TRBV5-6	NA	TRBJ2-1	15	TRBD2	CASSLETGGDNEQFF	TGTGCCAGCAGCTTGGAGACGGGGGGGGACAATGAGCAGTTCTTC
TRBV6-5	once	TRBJ1-6	14	NA	CASSYGEINSPLHF	TGTGCCAGCAGTTACGGGGAGATTAATTCACCCCTCCACTTT
TRBV5-4	NA	TRBJ2-7	16	NA	CASSLGGVQGVYEQYF	TGTGCCAGCAGCTTGGGCGGGGTGCAGGGTGTCTACGAGCAGTACTTC
TRBV7-2	few	TRBJ2-7	11	NA	CASSPAYEQYF	TGTGCCAGCAGCCCAGCCTACGAGCAGTACTTC
TRBV7-9	NA	TRBJ2-7	17	TRBD1	CASSLSQGGRTSYEQYF	TGTGCCAGCAGCTTATCACAGGGGGGCAGAACCTCCTACGAGCAGTACTTC
TRBV11-1	NA	TRBJ1-2	15	NA	CASSHPPEGIYGYTF	TGTGCCAGCAGCCACCCCCCGGAAGGGATCTATGGCTACACCTTC
TRBV5-1	few	TRBJ2-2	11	NA	CASLGGGELFF	TGCGCCAGCCTCGGGGGCGGGGAGCTGTTTTTT
TRBV9	NA	TRBJ2-7	14	NA	CASSVEAGTYEQYF	TGTGCCAGCAGCGTAGAGGCAGGTACCTACGAGCAGTACTTC
TRBV6-5	NA	TRBJ1-2	13	NA	CASSYPGEVGYTF	TGTGCCAGCAGCTACCCTGGAGAGGTTGGCTACACCTTC
TRBV9	NA	TRBJ1-2	15	NA	CASSVDFSPSRGYTF	TGTGCCAGCAGCGTAGATTTCAGCCCTTCCCGTGGCTACACCTTC
TRBV11-2	once	TRBJ2-1	17	TRBD2	CASREYYSGGARNEQFF	TGTGCCAGCAGGGAGTATTATAGCGGGGGGGCGCGGAATGAGCAGTTCTTC
TRBV27	NA	TRBJ1-1	12	NA	CASSRGATEAFF	TGTGCCAGCAGTCGGGGTGCCACTGAAGCTTTCTTT
TRBV5-1	NA	TRBJ2-1	15	NA	CASSLGDGLGNEQFF	TGCGCCAGCAGCTTGGGCGACGGCCTTGGCAATGAGCAGTTCTTC
TRBV9	NA	TRBJ2-3	14	NA	CASSVGGGRDTQYF	TGTGCCAGCAGCGTAGGTGGGGGGCGGGATACGCAGTATTTT
TRBV18	NA	TRBJ2-1	16	TRBD1	CASSPPTGGSYNEQFF	TGTGCCAGCTCACCACCTACAGGGGGCAGTTACAATGAGCAGTTCTTC
TRBV19	NA	TRBJ1-1	15	TRBD1	CASSISQGAMTEAFF	TGTGCCAGTAGTATCTCACAGGGGGCCATGACTGAAGCTTTCTTT